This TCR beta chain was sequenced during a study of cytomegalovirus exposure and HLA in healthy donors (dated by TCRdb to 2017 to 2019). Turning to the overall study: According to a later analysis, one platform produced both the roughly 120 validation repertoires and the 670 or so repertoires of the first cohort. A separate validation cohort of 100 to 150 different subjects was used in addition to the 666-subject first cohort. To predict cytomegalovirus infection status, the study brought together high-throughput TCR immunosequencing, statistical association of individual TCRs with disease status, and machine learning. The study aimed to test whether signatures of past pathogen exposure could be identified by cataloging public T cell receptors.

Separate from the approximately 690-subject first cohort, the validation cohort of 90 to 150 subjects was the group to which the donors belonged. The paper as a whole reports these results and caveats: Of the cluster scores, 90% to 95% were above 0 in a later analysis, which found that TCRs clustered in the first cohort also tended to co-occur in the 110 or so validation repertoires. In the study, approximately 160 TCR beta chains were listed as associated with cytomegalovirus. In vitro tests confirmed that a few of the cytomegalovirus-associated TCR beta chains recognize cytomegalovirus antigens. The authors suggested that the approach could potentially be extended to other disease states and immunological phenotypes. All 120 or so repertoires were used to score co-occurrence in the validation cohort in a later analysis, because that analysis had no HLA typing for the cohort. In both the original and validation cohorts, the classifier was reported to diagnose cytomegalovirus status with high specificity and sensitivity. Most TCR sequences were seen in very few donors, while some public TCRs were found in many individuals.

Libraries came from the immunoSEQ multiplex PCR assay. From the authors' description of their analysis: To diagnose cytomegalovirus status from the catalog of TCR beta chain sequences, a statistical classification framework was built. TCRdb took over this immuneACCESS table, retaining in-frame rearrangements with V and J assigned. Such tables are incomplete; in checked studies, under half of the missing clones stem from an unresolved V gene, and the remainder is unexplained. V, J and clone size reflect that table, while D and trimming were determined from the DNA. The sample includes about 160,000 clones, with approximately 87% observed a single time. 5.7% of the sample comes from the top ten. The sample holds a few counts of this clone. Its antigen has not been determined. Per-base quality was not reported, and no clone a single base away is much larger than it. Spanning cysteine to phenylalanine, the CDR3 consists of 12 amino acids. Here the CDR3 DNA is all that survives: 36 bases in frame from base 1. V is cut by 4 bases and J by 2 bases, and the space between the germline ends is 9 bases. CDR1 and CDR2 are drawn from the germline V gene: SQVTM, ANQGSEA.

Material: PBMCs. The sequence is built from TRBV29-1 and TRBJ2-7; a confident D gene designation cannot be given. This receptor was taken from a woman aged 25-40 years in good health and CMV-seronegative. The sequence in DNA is TGCAGCGTTGCTGGGCATCCCTACGAGCAGTACTTC. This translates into CSVAGHPYEQYF.